This TCR beta chain was sequenced for a study of blood T cells in healthy people across ages. Then a second PCR, running roughly 7 to 11 cycles, was carried out with a sample-barcoded 5' primer and a J-beta primer mix. Individual samples furnished no less than 2.5 million CDR3-containing paired-end reads apiece. TCRdb called the 5' RACE reads again in MiXCR, with one record for every CDR3 protein. The data show approximately 810,000 distinct CDR3 sequences, with 29% seen just once and roughly 17% held by the top ten. In this sample, this clonotype turned up many times. Per-sample PBMC isolation yielded at least 6.5 million cells. Sequenced sample: blood. This receptor was taken from a woman of 80 years or more in good health.

DNA of the CDR3: TGTGCCAGCCGCGGGGCTAGCGGGGATCACGAGCAGTACTTC. Its protein product is CASRGASGDHEQYF. The chain recombines TRBV25-1 with TRBJ2-7; TRBD2 matches 9 bases. J gave up 5 bases and V 8 bases, and 10 bases lay outside the gene matches. The CDR3 is 14 residues long. Germline CDR1 and CDR2: MGHDK and SYGVNS.